A selection of T cell receptor beta chains follows, all from one sample in a study of T cell responses to AZD1222 COVID-19 vaccine. Data came from immunoSEQ multiplex PCR; TCRdb stores just in-frame clones and leaves some out. The sample includes about 100,000 clones, 85% to 90% seen only once; the top ten take over 15%. The starting material was peripheral blood, obtained on day 0 of AZD1222 vaccination. The receptors here all came from an adult in good health. Both conserved end residues are part of each CDR3. A D gene is named only where the DNA matches it firmly. Clone size is given for some rows only: seen once, a few or many times, or a class if the clone is expanded.

j_call	d_call	v_call	clone_size	cdr3_aa	cdr3_nt
TRBJ2-7	.	TRBV28	.	CASSFFYEQYF	TGTGCCAGCAGTTTTTTCTACGAGCAGTACTTC
TRBJ1-2	.	TRBV5-5	few	CASSLGERVRTF	TGTGCCAGCAGCTTAGGTGAGAGGGTACGCACCTTC
TRBJ1-6	.	TRBV2	.	CASSATGPASPLHF	TGTGCCAGCAGTGCAACAGGCCCGGCCTCACCCCTCCACTTT
TRBJ2-1	.	TRBV2	.	CASSEVGGNYNEQFF	TGTGCCAGCAGTGAAGTTGGCGGAAATTACAATGAGCAGTTCTTC
TRBJ2-7	.	TRBV18	.	CASSPVPGWEQYF	TGTGCCAGCTCACCAGTACCAGGGTGGGAGCAGTACTTC
TRBJ2-7	TRBD2	TRBV9	.	CASSVGTSGFYEQYF	TGTGCCAGCAGCGTCGGGACTAGCGGATTTTACGAGCAGTACTTC
TRBJ2-7	.	TRBV7-2	.	CASSSSGPYEQYF	TGTGCCAGCAGCTCCAGTGGGCCCTACGAGCAGTACTTC
TRBJ2-7	.	TRBV5-4	.	CASSRKQGTYEQYF	TGTGCCAGCAGCCGGAAGCAGGGGACCTACGAGCAGTACTTC
TRBJ1-4	.	TRBV20-1	.	CSASLGATNEKLFF	TGCAGTGCTAGTTTGGGGGCGACTAATGAAAAACTGTTTTTT
TRBJ1-6	TRBD1	TRBV5-5	.	CASSFDRGNGSPLHF	TGTGCCAGCAGCTTCGACAGGGGGAACGGTTCACCCCTCCACTTT
TRBJ2-3	.	TRBV25-1	.	CASESPSTDTQYF	TGTGCCAGCGAGTCTCCGTCCACAGATACGCAGTATTTT
TRBJ2-5	TRBD2	TRBV7-3	.	CASSLWAGGPQETQYF	TGTGCCAGCAGCTTATGGGCGGGGGGGCCCCAAGAGACCCAGTACTTC
TRBJ2-3	.	TRBV19	.	CASSKRTDTQYF	TGTGCCAGTAGTAAAAGGACAGATACGCAGTATTTT
TRBJ1-2	.	TRBV5-1	.	CASSINDRYYGYTF	TGCGCCAGCAGCATAAACGACAGGTACTATGGCTACACCTTC
TRBJ2-7	.	TRBV4-2	few	CASSQDQKGRDSYEQYF	TGTGCCAGCAGCCAAGATCAGAAGGGCAGAGACTCCTACGAGCAGTACTTC
TRBJ1-6	TRBD1	TRBV6-5	.	CASSYSQGAGNSPLHF	TGTGCCAGCAGTTACTCCCAGGGGGCAGGCAATTCACCCCTCCACTTT
TRBJ2-5	.	TRBV5-1	few	CASWGEETQYF	TGCGCCAGCTGGGGGGAAGAGACCCAGTACTTC